This TCR beta chain was retrieved from a study of shared clonotypes between healthy human individuals. Findings and caveats of the study: All-four-donor shared clonotypes had higher generation probabilities than non-shared clonotypes did.

Comment on this clone: Its antigen is unknown.

Here immunoSEQ multiplex PCR was the method, and the copy in TCRdb shows in-frame clones only, minus some. The table includes approximately 1,500,000 clones, over 95% detected once. Sequenced: naive CD4+ T cells sorted from blood. The sample's subset: CD45RA+ positively selected. This receptor was taken from a man aged 25 to 45 in good health.

For the CDR3, the DNA is TGTGCCAGCAGCTTGTACAGGGGTAATCAGCCCCAGCATTTT. As protein: CASSLYRGNQPQHF. The chain joins TRBV5-8 to TRBJ1-5, with 7 bases identical to TRBD1. After removal of 1 base from V and 4 bases from J, the junction contained 2 bases not matched to a gene. This CDR3 has 14 residues. CDR1 is SGHTS and CDR2 is YDEGEE in the germline V gene.